The rows below give T cell receptor beta chains drawn from one sample of a study of long-term antiretroviral therapy in people with HIV. TCRdb keeps only in-frame clones here, not all; method: immunoSEQ multiplex PCR. This repertoire shows about 34,000 clones, about four fifths found once; its top ten account for about 3.2%. This sample comprised unsorted PBMCs, obtained 1.9 years after starting antiretroviral therapy. Every receptor here comes from a man in his late teens or twenties with HIV. CDR3s include the opening cysteine and the closing phenylalanine or tryptophan.

v_gene	j_gene	CDR3aa
TRBV2	TRBJ2-3	CASSFTDTQYF
TRBV5-4	TRBJ1-2	CASSLSGSIYGYTF
TRBV19	TRBJ1-5	CASTGSGYSNQPQHF
TRBV19	TRBJ1-3	CASSMTLANTIYF
TRBV6-6	TRBJ1-4	CASSPDRGREKLFF
TRBV13	TRBJ1-6	CASSLALGGISLSPLHF
TRBV5-5	TRBJ1-5	CASSPGLSNQPQHF
TRBV19	TRBJ1-5	CASSIDRDQPQHF
TRBV10-3	TRBJ1-5	CAIKGQGNQPQHF
TRBV5-6	TRBJ2-3	CASSPTSGGSTDTQYF
TRBV5-4	TRBJ2-5	CASSSRGPTWTQYF
TRBV2	TRBJ1-3	CASSDYGVSGNTIYF
TRBV6-5	TRBJ1-4	CASSQWTGRDEKLFF
TRBV29-1	TRBJ2-1	CSVEAASSYNEQFF
TRBV7-9	TRBJ2-2	CASSLTSNTGELFF
TRBV28	TRBJ1-4	CASSSPTGAWGEKLFF
TRBV11-2	TRBJ2-1	CASSLGQGSYNEQFF
TRBV11-2	TRBJ2-3	CASSLNRGSLGLVTQYF
TRBV5-8	TRBJ2-1	CASSLGTGGSYNEQFF
TRBV18	TRBJ1-3	CASSRVDRDSGNTIYF